A selection of T cell receptor beta chains follows, all from one sample in a study of chemoradiotherapy in HPV16-positive cancers. Sequenced by immunoSEQ multiplex PCR; TCRdb stores in-frame clones only, minus some. Among about 20,000 clones listed, roughly 89% were seen once. The material was blood, obtained from a patient who underwent chemoradiotherapy. The receptors stem from a human donor with HPV-associated anogenital cancer. Each CDR3 is given with its conserved first and last residue. A D gene is named only where the DNA matches it firmly. Not all rows give a size; the values are once, few, many and, for expanded clones, a class.

CASSLVSQGNGYTF TGTGCCAGCAGCTTAGTCAGCCAGGGTAACGGCTACACCTTC TRBV7-9 . . TRBJ1-2
CASSLTGDEQYF TGTGCCAGCAGCCTAACCGGGGACGAGCAGTACTTC TRBV7-9 . . TRBJ2-7
CASSIGGSSYEQYF TGTGCCAGTAGTATTGGGGGAAGCTCCTACGAGCAGTACTTC TRBV19 . . TRBJ2-7
CASSPRVTTGGQAFF TGTGCCAGCAGCCCCCGGGTCACGACAGGGGGCCAAGCTTTCTTT TRBV7-9 TRBD1 . TRBJ1-1
CASSVASSVQETQYF TGTGCCAGCAGCGTCGCCAGTTCGGTCCAAGAGACCCAGTACTTC TRBV9 . . TRBJ2-5
CASSSRTGTSTDTQYF TGTGCCAGCAGCTCTAGAACAGGAACTAGCACAGATACGCAGTATTTT TRBV9 . . TRBJ2-3
CASSYMGGTQPQHF TGTGCCAGCAGTTACATGGGGGGAACTCAGCCCCAGCATTTT TRBV6-5 . . TRBJ1-5
CASSAAGGSGETQYF TGTGCCAGCAGCGCCGCGGGGGGAAGTGGGGAGACCCAGTACTTC TRBV9 TRBD2 . TRBJ2-5
CASSLEGLAGVNTQYF TGTGCCAGCAGCTTGGAAGGACTAGCGGGAGTAAATACGCAGTATTTT TRBV5-8 TRBD2 few TRBJ2-3
CASSLRAGGFSYNEQFF TGTGCCAGCAGCTTAAGAGCGGGAGGGTTCTCCTACAATGAGCAGTTCTTC TRBV7-2 TRBD2 . TRBJ2-1
CASSLGAVQETQYF TGCGCCAGCAGCTTGGGGGCGGTTCAAGAGACCCAGTACTTC TRBV5-1 . once TRBJ2-5
CASSLTGNTEAFF TGTGCCAGCAGCTTGACAGGGAACACTGAAGCTTTCTTT TRBV5-6 . . TRBJ1-1
CASSRDRRTHEQYF TGTGCCAGCAGTAGGGACAGGAGGACCCACGAGCAGTACTTC TRBV2 TRBD1 once TRBJ2-7
CATSRDAGGSASQFF TGTGCCACCAGCAGAGATGCGGGGGGGTCGGCTAGCCAGTTCTTC TRBV15 TRBD2 . TRBJ2-1
CASSQSSIEGGAYGYTF TGCGCCAGCAGCCAGTCCAGTATCGAGGGGGGGGCCTATGGCTACACCTTC TRBV4-3 . . TRBJ1-2
CASSWGQGSYNEQFF TGTGCCAGCTCATGGGGACAGGGGTCCTACAATGAGCAGTTCTTC TRBV18 TRBD1 . TRBJ2-1
CASSVGGGRAINTGELFF TGTGCCAGCAGCGTAGGGGGCGGGAGGGCCATTAACACCGGGGAGCTGTTTTTT TRBV9 TRBD2 . TRBJ2-2
CASSPANRDQETQYF TGTGCCAGCTCACCAGCCAACAGGGACCAAGAGACCCAGTACTTC TRBV18 . . TRBJ2-5
CASSVGGLAGQETQYF TGTGCCAGCAGCGTAGGGGGGCTAGCGGGGCAAGAGACCCAGTACTTC TRBV9 TRBD2 . TRBJ2-5
CASSWRQGNTEAFF TGTGCCAGCAGCTGGAGACAGGGGAACACTGAAGCTTTCTTT TRBV7-2 TRBD1 . TRBJ1-1
CASSLAGGGNQPQHF TGTGCCAGCAGCTTAGCTGGGGGTGGGAATCAGCCCCAGCATTTT TRBV7-2 . . TRBJ1-5
CASSQRDRANEKLFF TGCGCCAGCAGCCAACGGGACAGGGCGAATGAAAAACTGTTTTTT TRBV4-1 TRBD1 . TRBJ1-4
CASSPQRVGGYGYTF TGCGCCAGCAGCCCGCAACGGGTGGGTGGCTATGGCTACACCTTC TRBV4-3 . . TRBJ1-2
CASSLAAEEAFF TGCGCCAGCAGCTTGGCCGCGGAGGAAGCTTTCTTT TRBV5-1 . . TRBJ1-1
CSVGGQGTEAFF TGCAGCGTCGGGGGGCAGGGCACTGAAGCTTTCTTT TRBV29-1 . . TRBJ1-1
CASSWRGNSPLHF TGTGCCAGCAGCTGGAGGGGTAATTCACCCCTCCACTTT TRBV7-9 . . TRBJ1-6
CASSDRGQMNTEAFF TGTGCCAGCAGTGACAGGGGACAGATGAACACTGAAGCTTTCTTT TRBV6-1 TRBD1 . TRBJ1-1
CASSQDAGSSYEQYF TGCGCCAGCAGCCAAGATGCAGGGAGCTCCTACGAGCAGTACTTC TRBV4-1 . . TRBJ2-7
CASSVRTSGNEQYF TGTGCCAGCAGCGTCCGGACTAGCGGGAACGAGCAGTACTTC TRBV9 TRBD2 once TRBJ2-7
CASSLLEESYNSPLHF TGTGCCAGCTCACTACTCGAGGAATCCTATAATTCACCCCTCCACTTT TRBV18 . . TRBJ1-6
CASSQFFGTGGRRGANVLTF TGTGCCAGCAGCCAATTCTTTGGGACAGGGGGCAGGAGGGGGGCCAACGTCCTGACTTTC TRBV14 TRBD1 . TRBJ2-6
CASSGIQAFF TGTGCCAGCAGCGGGATCCAAGCTTTCTTT TRBV11-2 . . TRBJ1-1
CASSLDGGTETQYF TGTGCCAGCAGCTTAGACGGGGGAACGGAGACCCAGTACTTC TRBV7-8 . . TRBJ2-5
CASSQGSRGPNEKLFF TGCGCCAGCAGCCAAGGTTCCAGGGGTCCTAATGAAAAACTGTTTTTT TRBV4-1 . once TRBJ1-4
CASSNPGGADSGNTIYF TGTGCCAGTAGTAATCCCGGGGGAGCCGACTCTGGAAACACCATATATTTT TRBV19 . once TRBJ1-3
CASSPRAGAGYTDTQYF TGTGCCAGCAGCCCTCGGGCGGGAGCTGGGTACACAGATACGCAGTATTTT TRBV7-8 TRBD2 once TRBJ2-3
CASSLDRGNQPQHF TGTGCCAGCAGTCTAGACAGGGGAAATCAGCCCCAGCATTTT TRBV25-1 TRBD1 . TRBJ1-5
CASSVNRDQETQYF TGTGCCAGCAGCGTTAACAGGGATCAAGAGACCCAGTACTTC TRBV7-7 . . TRBJ2-5
CASIIDRAGNTIYF TGTGCCAGCATCATCGACAGGGCTGGAAACACCATATATTTT TRBV7-2 TRBD1 . TRBJ1-3
CASSQEAASGRAVQFF TGTGCCAGCAGCCAAGAAGCGGCTAGCGGGAGGGCCGTGCAGTTCTTC TRBV14 TRBD2 . TRBJ2-1
CASSLFQNTGELFF TGTGCCAGCAGCTTATTTCAAAACACCGGGGAGCTGTTTTTT TRBV7-8 . . TRBJ2-2
CASSLVRGNQPQHF TGTGCCAGCAGTTTAGTCAGGGGTAATCAGCCCCAGCATTTT TRBV28 . . TRBJ1-5
CASRRGSGGENEQFF TGCGCCAGCAGGCGGGGTAGCGGGGGGGAAAATGAGCAGTTCTTC TRBV5-1 TRBD2 . TRBJ2-1
CASSPTSWDSETDTQYF TGTGCCAGCTCACCGACTTCCTGGGACAGCGAGACAGATACGCAGTATTTT TRBV18 TRBD1 . TRBJ2-3
CASSLRLADTQYF TGTGCCAGCAGCTTAAGACTAGCAGATACGCAGTATTTT TRBV7-6 . . TRBJ2-3
CASRPTSGGAWRQYF TGTGCCAGCAGACCCACTAGCGGGGGGGCTTGGAGACAGTATTTT TRBV5-4 TRBD2 . TRBJ2-3
CASSFQGAPGNTIYF TGTGCCAGCAGTTTTCAGGGGGCACCCGGAAACACCATATATTTT TRBV27 TRBD1 . TRBJ1-3
CASSPTRQETQYF TGTGCCAGCAGCCCGACAAGACAAGAGACCCAGTACTTC TRBV7-3 . . TRBJ2-5